The T cell receptor beta chain described here comes from a study of CXCR4 blockade with PD-1 therapy in pancreatic cancer. CDR1 is MDHEN, CDR2 SYDVKM, per germline. V was trimmed by 5 bases and J by 0 bases, leaving 11 bases between them. This CDR3 spans 15 amino acids. Produced via immunoSEQ multiplex PCR; TCRdb's table is partial and in-frame only. The repertoire holds about 7,400 clones, with 50% to 75% as singletons. This sequence was found in a human donor with pancreatic ductal adenocarcinoma. Specimen: tumor tissue. The rearrangement links TRBV28 to TRBJ1-3; D unresolved. This chain's CDR3 is CASSTGPISGNTIYF. Here the CDR3 DNA reads TGTGCCAGCAGTACCGGACCGATCTCTGGAAACACCATATATTTT. Full variable domain (rest looked up from reference TRBV28 and TRBJ1-3): DVKVTQSSRYLVKRTGEKVFLECVQDMDHENMFWYRQDPGLGLRLIYFSYDVKMKEKGDIPEGYSVSREKKERFSLILESASTNQTSMYLCASSTGPISGNTIYFGEGSWLTVV.